These 9 T cell receptor beta chains were sequenced from one sample in a study of OX40 agonist ivuxolimab in advanced cancers. Measured with immunoSEQ multiplex PCR; TCRdb has only the in-frame clones, and not every one. Of about 14,000 clones in the sample, 82% are singletons; the top ten hold 43%. The sample consisted of CD4+ or CD8+ T cells sorted from blood, taken in a trial of the OX40 agonist ivuxolimab. These TCRs come from an adult with an advanced solid tumor such as melanoma, head and neck, liver or kidney cancer.

This clone was picked up a small number of times. This chain's CDR3 is CAWSALVEKLFF. Written as DNA, the CDR3 is TGTGCCTGGAGTGCCCTCGTGGAAAAACTGTTTTTT. This chain links TRBV30 with TRBJ1-4, with D hard to call. The V and J ends lost 1 base and 8 bases respectively, with 8 bases between them. The CDR3 extends over 12 amino acids. Germline V gene sequence: CDR1 GTSNPN, CDR2 SVGIG (reference sequence). Using reference TRBV30 and TRBJ1-4 for the parts outside the CDR3, the full variable domain is SQTIHQWPATLVQPVGSPLSLECTVEGTSNPNLYWYRQAAGRGLQLLFYSVGIGQISSEVPQNLSASRPQDRQFILSSKKLLLSDSGFYLCAWSALVEKLFFGSGTQLSVL.

The chain employs TRBV5-4 and TRBJ2-1; D is possibly TRBD1 or TRBD2 (5 bases each). Germline V gene data show CDR1 as SGHNT and CDR2 as YYREEE (reference sequence). The CDR3 contains 17 residues. Trimming left V 2 bases short and J 9 bases short, with 24 bases between. DNA of the CDR3: TGTGCCAGCAGCTTCGGGGCGGGCAGGGTAAAATCGGGTGAGCAGTTCTTC. It specifies CASSFGAGRVKSGEQFF.

The gene calls are TRBV27 and TRBJ2-1; no clear D. The germline V and J ends were trimmed by 5 bases and 0 bases, with 8 bases remaining between them. Germline V gives CDR1 MNHEY, CDR2 SMNVEV (reference sequence). This CDR3 is 14 amino acids long. In DNA form, the CDR3 reads TGTGCCAGCAGTCTTATTCCCTCCTACAATGAGCAGTTCTTC. This gives the protein CASSLIPSYNEQFF.

This clone has only a few counts. This chain uses TRBV5-1 with TRBJ1-6; D is undetermined. Germline-derived CDR1 and CDR2 are SGHRS and YFSETQ. This CDR3 region has 19 residues. Trimming took off 3 bases at V and 4 bases at J, with 23 bases between the two ends. The CDR3 protein is CASSSAEPGSKRYNSPLHF. As DNA, the CDR3 is TGCGCCAGCAGCTCCGCGGAGCCGGGCAGCAAAAGGTATAATTCACCCCTCCACTTT.

The chain employs TRBV5-6 and TRBJ1-3; D might be TRBD1 (6 bases). The V end was cut by 5 bases, the J end by 6 bases, with 15 bases between. Germline V gene data show CDR1 as SGHDT and CDR2 as YYEEEE. The CDR3 loop spans 14 amino acids. CDR3 nucleotides: TGTGCCAGCAGTTTCGGGACAAGTCTAAACACCATATATTTT. Protein product: CASSFGTSLNTIYF.

The genes are TRBV7-2 and TRBJ1-6; D is unclear. The germline V gene encodes CDR1 SGHTA and CDR2 FQGNSA. Trimming removed 6 bases from V and 7 bases from J, with 7 bases in between. CDR3 length equals 12 residues. The CDR3, as DNA: TGTGCCAGCAGTCCTACGAATTCACCCCTCCACTTT. Translation gives CASSPTNSPLHF.

The chain joins TRBV28 to TRBJ2-1, with 11 positions matching TRBD2. V lost 2 bases and J lost 8; bases outside the gene matches: 11. This CDR3 comprises 17 residues. In germline, CDR1 is MDHEN, CDR2 SYDVKM. The CDR3 region is CASSLASGGFVGDEQFF. Here the CDR3 DNA reads TGTGCCAGCAGTTTAGCTAGCGGGGGGTTTGTTGGTGATGAGCAGTTCTTC. Complete variable domain (other parts from reference TRBV28 and TRBJ2-1): DVKVTQSSRYLVKRTGEKVFLECVQDMDHENMFWYRQDPGLGLRLIYFSYDVKMKEKGDIPEGYSVSREKKERFSLILESASTNQTSMYLCASSLASGGFVGDEQFFGPGTRLTVL.

The chain is built from TRBV6-5 and TRBJ2-4, with a possible D match to TRBD1 (5 bases). Germline CDR1 MNHEY, CDR2 SVGAGI. Trimming took 5 bases from V and 0 from J, leaving 11 bases between them. This CDR3 has 15 amino acids. CDR3 residues: CASSPGIIAKNIQYF. The CDR3, as DNA: TGTGCCAGCAGTCCAGGGATTATAGCCAAAAACATTCAGTACTTC.

DNA of the CDR3: TGTGCCAGCAGCCGGCACGGCACTGAAGCTTTCTTT. Translation gives CASSRHGTEAFF. V and J are TRBV14 and TRBJ1-1; D call uncertain. V lost 4 bases and J lost 4, with 7 bases in between. The CDR3 loop spans 12 amino acids. Germline CDR1 reads SGHDN; CDR2 reads FVKESK.